Sequencing of this TCR beta chain was carried out in a study of beta chain features in type 1 diabetes. On average, the one heparinised blood draw given by each donor was approximately 120 mL. Expressed TCRB transcripts were sequenced because the isolated RNA had all been reverse transcribed beforehand. Sequencing was performed with immunoSEQ multiplex PCR; in TCRdb, only in-frame clones are kept and a portion is missing. The sample carries under 200,000 clones, under 9.5% recorded once. Overall study findings and caveats: Junctions at VDJ sites from type 1 diabetes patients had fewer insertions and more deletions. cDNA sequencing could over-represent cells with high TCR expression. Any HLA effect on TCRB rearrangement was left unresolved by small sub-analyses.

Germline-derived CDR1 and CDR2 are MNHEY and SVGAGI. This CDR3 is built from 14 residues. Between the trimmed V and J ends, which lost 2 bases and 4 bases, there was a span of 11 bases. This clone has only a few counts. Its matching antigen is unknown. The material sequenced was central memory CD4+ T cells from blood. The J gene is TRBJ1-1, the V gene TRBV6-5, with D perhaps TRBD1 (5 bases). The receptor's source is a man between 18 and 29 years old in good health. The CDR3 region is CASSYGGLGTEAFF. The CDR3 DNA reads TGTGCCAGCAGTTACGGGGGGTTGGGCACTGAAGCTTTCTTT.